Following are 5 T cell receptor beta chains from one sample sequenced in a study of control samples from healthy donors and cancer patients. Libraries were prepared by immunoSEQ multiplex PCR; TCRdb keeps only in-frame clonotypes and omits some of them. The sample includes approximately 120,000 clones, about 88% of them seen just once. Material: blood. The receptors originated from a man aged 18 to 29 in good health.

This chain connects TRBV9 to TRBJ2-3, with 13 positions matching TRBD2. The germline CDR1 and CDR2 sequences are SGDLS and YYNGEE. The CDR3 spans 16 residues. J gave up 5 bases and V 4 bases, and 7 bases lay outside the gene matches. The CDR3 is CASSSRLAGGRDTQYF. For the CDR3, the DNA is TGTGCCAGCAGCTCCCGACTAGCGGGAGGACGAGATACGCAGTATTTT.

The chain is built from TRBV5-1 and TRBJ2-1; D possibly corresponds to TRBD2 (5 bases). Germline CDR1 and CDR2: SGHRS and YFSETQ. Between the trimmed V and J ends, which lost 4 bases and 7 bases, there was a span of 12 bases. This CDR3 comprises 13 residues. CDR3 region: CASSTGKWNEQFF. The CDR3 region has the DNA TGCGCCAGCAGCACCGGGAAATGGAATGAGCAGTTCTTC.

This clone was recorded only once. The V call is TRBV4-2, the J call TRBJ2-4; D perhaps matches TRBD2 (6 bases). Germline V gene lookup returns CDR1 LGHNA and CDR2 YNFKEQ. V lost 4 bases and J lost 0, with 22 bases in between. The length of the CDR3 is 19 residues. CDR3 in DNA: TGTGCCAGCAGCCCCTCCTCGTCGTTAGCGGTCCCAGCCAAAAACATTCAGTACTTC. Its protein product is CASSPSSSLAVPAKNIQYF.

V usage is TRBV6-6 and J usage is TRBJ2-1; TRBD2 is a possible D gene (6 bases). CDR3 length: 15 amino acids. Germline-derived CDR1 and CDR2 are MNHNY and SVGAGI (reference sequence). The V and J ends lost 6 bases and 2 bases respectively, with 14 bases between them. CDR3 residues: CASREEGGTYNEQFF. CDR3 DNA: TGTGCCAGCAGAGAGGAGGGAGGAACCTACAATGAGCAGTTCTTC.

V is TRBV7-9 and J is TRBJ1-2; D gene ambiguous. Germline V gives CDR1 SEHNR, CDR2 FQNEAQ (reference sequence). V was shortened by 2 bases and J by 4 bases, with 5 bases between the two germline ends. The CDR3 spans 12 residues. DNA of the CDR3: TGTGCCAGCAGCTTAACGGGCTATGGCTACACCTTC. Protein sequence: CASSLTGYGYTF.